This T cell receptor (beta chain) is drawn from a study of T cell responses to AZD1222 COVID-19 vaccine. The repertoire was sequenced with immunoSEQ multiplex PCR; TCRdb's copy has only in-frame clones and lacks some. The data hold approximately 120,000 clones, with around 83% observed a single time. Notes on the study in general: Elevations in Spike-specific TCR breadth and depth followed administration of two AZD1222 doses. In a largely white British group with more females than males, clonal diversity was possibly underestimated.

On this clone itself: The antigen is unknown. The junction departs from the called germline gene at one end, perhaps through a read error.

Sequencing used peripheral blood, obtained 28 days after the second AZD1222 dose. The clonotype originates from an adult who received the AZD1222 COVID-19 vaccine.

The CDR3: CASTVGARYGYTF. Here the CDR3 DNA reads TGTGCCAGCACCGTGGGGGCACGCTATGGCTACACCTTT. The chain recombines TRBV7-8 with TRBJ1-2; tentative D call: TRBD1 (6 bases). The V gene's germline CDR1 is SGHVS and CDR2 FQNEAQ. The length of the CDR3 is 13 residues. Full variable domain (missing parts from reference TRBV7-8 and TRBJ1-2): GAGVSQSPRYKVAKRGQDVALRCDPISGHVSLFWYQQALGQGPEFLTYFQNEAQLDKSGLPSDRFFAERPEGSVSTLKIQRTQQEDSAVYLCASTVGARYGYTFGSGTRLTVV.